This entry describes one T cell receptor beta chain. RNA, at roughly 0.45 to 1 ug, was reverse transcribed with random hexamers. By means of immunoSEQ multiplex PCR, TCR beta CDR3 spanning 54 Vbeta and 13 Jbeta underwent amplification. TCRdb reprocessed the immunoSEQ multiplex PCR reads via MiXCR and lists one record per CDR3 protein. The sample lists over 100,000 distinct CDR3 sequences; about 95% were seen once. This sample stems from a study of CD8 T cells in Susac syndrome. Trimming shortened V by 3 bases and J by 14 bases, and 13 bases separated the two germline ends. The CDR3 is 11 amino acids. Germline-derived CDR1 and CDR2 are LGHDT and YNNKEL (reference sequence).

The source is a human donor in good health. Sequenced sample: CD4+ T cells from PBMCs. The rearrangement joins TRBV3-1 to TRBJ1-1; D is unresolved. The CDR3 DNA follows: TGTGCCAGCAGCCACCTTACAGCTCGCTTCTTT. It encodes CASSHLTARFF.